This T cell receptor (beta chain) was found in a study of cytomegalovirus exposure and HLA in healthy donors. The PCR used 60 Vbeta and 13 Jbeta primers. Some clones are missing from TCRdb's copy, which holds only in-frame ones; the method was immunoSEQ multiplex PCR. Of 120,000 or so clones in the sample, roughly three quarters were seen once. Germline assignment: CDR1 SGHVS and CDR2 FNYEAQ. This CDR3 comprises 16 residues. J gave up 1 base and V 5 bases, and 7 bases lay outside the gene matches. Sequenced material: PBMCs. This TCR was recovered from a man between 25 and 39 years old in good health and CMV-seropositive. The chain couples TRBV7-6 to TRBJ1-3, with 8 bases matching TRBD1. CDR3 in amino acids: CASSRLTGDSGNTIYF. In DNA, the CDR3 is TGTGCCAGCAGCCGACTGACAGGGGATTCTGGAAACACCATATATTTT.